Reported below is one T cell receptor (beta chain). The assay was immunoSEQ multiplex PCR, and TCRdb's table has in-frame clones only and misses some. The table includes some 160,000 clones, 88% detected once. These data originate in a study of blood T cell repertoires in COVID-19. The source of this sequence is a man over 45 who had recovered from COVID-19. Sequenced material: peripheral blood.

The CDR3 loop is CASSARQGQNSPLHF. The CDR3 coding sequence is TGTGCCAGCAGCGCAAGACAGGGGCAGAATTCACCCCTCCACTTT. The chain recombines TRBV7-6 with TRBJ1-6; 8 positions agree with TRBD1. The V segment lost 5 bases and the J segment 7 bases; nucleotides outside the gene matches: 7. The CDR3 loop spans 15 amino acids. In germline, CDR1 is SGHVS, CDR2 FNYEAQ.